The T cell receptor beta chain described here comes from a study of PD-1 blockade in classical Hodgkin lymphoma. Looking at the study overall: Every 2 weeks, patients got 3 mg/kg intravenous nivolumab.

Comment on this clone: Its antigen remains unknown.

Time point reported: cycle 4 day 1 (C4D1), after 5 to 7 weeks of nivolumab. Every patient was affected by relapse after autologous stem cell transplantation, while exposure to brentuximab vedotin was not uniform. Magnetic negative selection was used to purify CD4+ T cells from PBMCs that had been thawed. The assay was immunoSEQ multiplex PCR, and TCRdb's table has in-frame clones only and misses some. Of tens of thousands of clones listed, 72% are singletons. Study-wide results and caveats: As was reported, newly diagnosed patients showed lower baseline TCR diversity than healthy donors did. Complete responders' diversity at baseline resembled that of newly diagnosed patients.

V was clipped by 5 bases and J by 7 bases, with 8 bases between them. This CDR3 is built from 11 residues. The germline V gene encodes CDR1 MDHEN and CDR2 SYDVKM. Here the sequenced sample was CD4+ T cells from blood, taken before the fourth cycle of nivolumab. The chain couples TRBV28 to TRBJ1-1; the D is unclear. This TCR derives from a human donor with classical Hodgkin lymphoma. The CDR3: CASSPLFEAFF. DNA for the CDR3: TGTGCCAGCAGTCCCCTATTTGAAGCTTTCTTT.